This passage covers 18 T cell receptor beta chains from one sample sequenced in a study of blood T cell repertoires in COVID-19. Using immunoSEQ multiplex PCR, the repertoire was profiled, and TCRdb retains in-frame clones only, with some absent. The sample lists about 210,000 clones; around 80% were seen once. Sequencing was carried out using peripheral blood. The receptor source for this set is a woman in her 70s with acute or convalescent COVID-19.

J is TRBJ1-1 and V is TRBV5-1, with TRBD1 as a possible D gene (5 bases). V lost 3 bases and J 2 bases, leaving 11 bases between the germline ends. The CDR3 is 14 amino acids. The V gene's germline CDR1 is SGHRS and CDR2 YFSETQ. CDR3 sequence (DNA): TGCGCCAGCAGCTCAGGGCCTCAAAACACTGAAGCTTTCTTT. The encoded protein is CASSSGPQNTEAFF. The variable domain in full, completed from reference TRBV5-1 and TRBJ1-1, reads KAGVTQTPRYLIKTRGQQVTLSCSPISGHRSVSWYQQTPGQGLQFLFEYFSETQRNKGNFPGRFSGRQFSNSRSEMNVSTLELGDSALYLCASSSGPQNTEAFFGQGTRLTVV.

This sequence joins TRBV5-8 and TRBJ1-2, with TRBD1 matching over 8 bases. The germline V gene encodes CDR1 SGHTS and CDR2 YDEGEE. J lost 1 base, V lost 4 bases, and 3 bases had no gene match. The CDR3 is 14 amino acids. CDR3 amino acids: CASSLGQDNYGYTF. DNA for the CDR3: TGTGCCAGCAGCCTGGGACAGGATAACTATGGCTACACCTTC. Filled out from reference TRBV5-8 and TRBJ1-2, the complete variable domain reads EAGVTQSPTHLIKTRGQQATLRCSPISGHTSVYWYQQALGLGLQFLLWYDEGEERNRGNFPPRFSGRQFPNYSSELNVNALELEDSALYLCASSLGQDNYGYTFGSGTRLTVV.

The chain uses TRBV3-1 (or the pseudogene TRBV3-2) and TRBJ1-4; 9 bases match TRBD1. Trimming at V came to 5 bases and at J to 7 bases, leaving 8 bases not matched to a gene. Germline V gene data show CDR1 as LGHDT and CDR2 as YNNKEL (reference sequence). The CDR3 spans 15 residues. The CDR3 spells CASSSTGGSPEKLFF. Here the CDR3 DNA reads TGTGCCAGCAGCTCAACAGGGGGCTCTCCTGAAAAACTGTTTTTT.

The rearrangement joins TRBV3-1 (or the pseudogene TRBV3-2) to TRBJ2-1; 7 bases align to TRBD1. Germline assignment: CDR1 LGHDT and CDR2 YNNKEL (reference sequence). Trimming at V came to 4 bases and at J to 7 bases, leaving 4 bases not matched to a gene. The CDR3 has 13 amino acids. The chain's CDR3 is CASSRQGTNEQFF. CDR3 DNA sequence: TGTGCCAGCAGCCGACAGGGAACGAATGAGCAGTTCTTC.

The CDR3 sequence: CSASKQAQETQYF. The CDR3 DNA reads as TGCAGTGCTAGTAAGCAGGCCCAAGAGACCCAGTACTTC. The rearrangement links TRBV20-1 to TRBJ2-5; no clear D gene. The CDR3 runs 13 residues. CDR1 and CDR2 from the germline V gene are DFQATT and SNEGSKA (reference sequence). V was cut by 3 bases and J by 1 base, with 9 bases left in between.

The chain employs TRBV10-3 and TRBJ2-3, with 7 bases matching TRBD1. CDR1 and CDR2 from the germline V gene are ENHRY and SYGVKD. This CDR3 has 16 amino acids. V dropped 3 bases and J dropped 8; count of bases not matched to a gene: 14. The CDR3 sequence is CAISEIGGGGSGTQYF. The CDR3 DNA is TGTGCCATCAGTGAAATAGGGGGCGGTGGTTCCGGTACGCAGTATTTT.

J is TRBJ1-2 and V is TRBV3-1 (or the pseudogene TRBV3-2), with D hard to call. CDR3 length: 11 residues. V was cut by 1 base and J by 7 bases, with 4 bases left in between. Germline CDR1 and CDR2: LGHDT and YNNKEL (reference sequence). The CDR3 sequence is CASSQAFGYTF. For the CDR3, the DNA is TGTGCCAGCAGCCAAGCTTTTGGCTACACCTTC.

The CDR3 reads CASNQGPNTEAFF. DNA for the CDR3: TGTGCCAGCAACCAGGGGCCCAACACTGAAGCTTTCTTT. J is TRBJ1-1 and V is TRBV6-5, with D possibly matching TRBD1 (6 bases). The V gene's germline CDR1 is MNHEY and CDR2 SVGAGI. Trimming left V 7 bases short and J 2 bases short, with 11 bases between. The CDR3 extends over 13 amino acids.

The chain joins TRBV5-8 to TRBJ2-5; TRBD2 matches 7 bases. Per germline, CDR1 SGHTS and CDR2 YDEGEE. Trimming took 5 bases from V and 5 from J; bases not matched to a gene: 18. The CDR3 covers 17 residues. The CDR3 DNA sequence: TGTGCCAGCAGGTCCATGGAAGGACAATCGGGAGGCGAGACCCAGTACTTC. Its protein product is CASRSMEGQSGGETQYF.

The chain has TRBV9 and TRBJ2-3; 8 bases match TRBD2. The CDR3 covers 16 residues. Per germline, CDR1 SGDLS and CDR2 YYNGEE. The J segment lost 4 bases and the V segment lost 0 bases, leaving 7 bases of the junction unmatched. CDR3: CASSVGAGEIADTQYF. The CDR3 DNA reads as TGTGCCAGCAGCGTAGGAGCGGGGGAAATTGCAGATACGCAGTATTTT.

CDR3 DNA: TGCGCCAGCAGCTTTCTTGGGGGGGACTCAGATACGCAGTATTTT. Its translation: CASSFLGGDSDTQYF. V gene TRBV5-1 combines with J gene TRBJ2-3, with 7 bases that match TRBD2. The junction had 7 bases not matched to a gene; V was cut back by 2 bases and J by 4 bases. This CDR3 contains 15 residues. Germline V gene sequence: CDR1 SGHRS, CDR2 YFSETQ.

The CDR3 DNA reads as TGTGCCAGCAGCCAACATAGGGGTGCTGGAAACACCATATATTTT. Its translation: CASSQHRGAGNTIYF. V usage is TRBV14 and J usage is TRBJ1-3, with D possibly being TRBD1 (5 bases). Germline V gives CDR1 SGHDN, CDR2 FVKESK. V dropped 2 bases and J dropped 2 bases, with 10 bases sitting between them. This CDR3 contains 15 residues.

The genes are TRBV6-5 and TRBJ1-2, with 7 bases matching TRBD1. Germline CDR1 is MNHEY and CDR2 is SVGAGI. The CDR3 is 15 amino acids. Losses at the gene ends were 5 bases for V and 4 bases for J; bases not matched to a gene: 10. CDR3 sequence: CASSLHETGTYGYTF. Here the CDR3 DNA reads TGTGCCAGCAGTCTGCATGAGACAGGGACCTATGGCTACACCTTC.

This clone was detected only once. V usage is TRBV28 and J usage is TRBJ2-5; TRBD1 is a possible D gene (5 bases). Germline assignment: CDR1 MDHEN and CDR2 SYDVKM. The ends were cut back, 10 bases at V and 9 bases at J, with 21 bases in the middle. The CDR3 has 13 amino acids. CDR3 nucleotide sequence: TGTGCCACCTCAGGGCAGGGCAAAGTGGCCCAGTACTTC. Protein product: CATSGQGKVAQYF.

The CDR3 DNA is TGTGCCAGCAGCCCCCGGGGGGGACAGGGGTTTTCTGGGGCCAACGTCCTGACTTTC. It translates to CASSPRGGQGFSGANVLTF. The rearrangement joins TRBV21-1 to TRBJ2-6; the D call in the table, TRBD1, was not verified against the DNA. TRBV21-1 is termed a pseudogene. The CDR3 has 19 residues.

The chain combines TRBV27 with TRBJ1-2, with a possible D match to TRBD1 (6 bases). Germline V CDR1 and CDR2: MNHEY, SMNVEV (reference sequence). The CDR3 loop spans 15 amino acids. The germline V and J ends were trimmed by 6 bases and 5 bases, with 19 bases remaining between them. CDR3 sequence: CASRRSGQSLYGYTF. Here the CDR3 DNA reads TGTGCCAGCAGGCGCTCTGGACAGTCACTTTATGGCTACACCTTC.

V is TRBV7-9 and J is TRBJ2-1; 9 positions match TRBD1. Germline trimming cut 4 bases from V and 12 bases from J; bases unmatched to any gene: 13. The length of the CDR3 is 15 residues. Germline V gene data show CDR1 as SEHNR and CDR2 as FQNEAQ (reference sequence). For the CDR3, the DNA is TGTGCCAGCAGCTATGGGACAGGGACCTCGGGGGGGCAGTTCTTC. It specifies CASSYGTGTSGGQFF.

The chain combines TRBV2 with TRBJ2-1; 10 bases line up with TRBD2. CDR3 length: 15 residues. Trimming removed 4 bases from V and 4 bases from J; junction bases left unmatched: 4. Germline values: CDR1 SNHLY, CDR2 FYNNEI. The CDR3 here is CASSVQRGGYNEQFF. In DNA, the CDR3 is TGTGCCAGCAGTGTGCAGCGGGGGGGATACAATGAGCAGTTCTTC.